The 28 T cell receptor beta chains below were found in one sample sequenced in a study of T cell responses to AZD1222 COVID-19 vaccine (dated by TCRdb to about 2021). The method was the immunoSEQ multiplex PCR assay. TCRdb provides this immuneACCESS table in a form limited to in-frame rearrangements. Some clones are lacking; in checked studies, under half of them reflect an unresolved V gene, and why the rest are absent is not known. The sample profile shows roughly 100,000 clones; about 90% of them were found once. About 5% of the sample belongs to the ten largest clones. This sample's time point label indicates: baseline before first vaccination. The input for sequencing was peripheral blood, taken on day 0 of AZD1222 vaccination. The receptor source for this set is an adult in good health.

In DNA form, the CDR3 reads TGCAGTGCTAGTGTAGGGTCGTATGGCTACACCTTC. Translated: CSASVGSYGYTF. This chain joins TRBV20-1 and TRBJ1-2; D remains unclear. The germline CDR1 and CDR2 sequences are DFQATT and SNEGSKA (reference sequence). This CDR3 contains 12 residues. Trimming took off 3 bases at V and 5 bases at J, with 10 bases between the two ends.

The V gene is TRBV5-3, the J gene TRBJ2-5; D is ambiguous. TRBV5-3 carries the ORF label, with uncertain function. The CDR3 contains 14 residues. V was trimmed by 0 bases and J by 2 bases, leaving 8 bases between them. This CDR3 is CARSLVTPQETQYF. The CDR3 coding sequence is TGTGCCAGAAGCTTGGTAACACCTCAAGAGACCCAGTACTTC.

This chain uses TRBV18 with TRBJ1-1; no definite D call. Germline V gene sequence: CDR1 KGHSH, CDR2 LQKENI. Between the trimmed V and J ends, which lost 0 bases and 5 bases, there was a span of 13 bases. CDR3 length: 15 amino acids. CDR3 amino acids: CASSPPSSIATEAFF. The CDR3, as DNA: TGTGCCAGCTCACCACCGTCCTCGATTGCAACTGAAGCTTTCTTT.

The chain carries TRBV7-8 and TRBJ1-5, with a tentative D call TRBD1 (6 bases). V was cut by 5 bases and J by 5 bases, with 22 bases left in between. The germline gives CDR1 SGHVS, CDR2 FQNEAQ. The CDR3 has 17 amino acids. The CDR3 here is CASSPRLRDRRDQPQHF. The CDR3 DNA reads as TGTGCCAGCAGCCCCCGGTTACGAGACAGGCGAGATCAGCCCCAGCATTTT.

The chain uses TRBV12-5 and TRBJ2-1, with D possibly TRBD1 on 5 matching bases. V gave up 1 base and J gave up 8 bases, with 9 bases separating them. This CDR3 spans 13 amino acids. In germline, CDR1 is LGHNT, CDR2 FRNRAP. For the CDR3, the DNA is TGTGCTAGTGGTTTGGCCTCAGGGTATGAGCAGTTCTTC. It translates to CASGLASGYEQFF.

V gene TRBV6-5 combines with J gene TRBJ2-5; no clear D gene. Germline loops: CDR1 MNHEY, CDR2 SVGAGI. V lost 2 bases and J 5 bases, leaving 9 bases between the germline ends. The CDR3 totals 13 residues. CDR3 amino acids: CASSYRVRETQYF. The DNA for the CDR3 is TGTGCCAGCAGTTACAGGGTCAGGGAGACCCAGTACTTC.

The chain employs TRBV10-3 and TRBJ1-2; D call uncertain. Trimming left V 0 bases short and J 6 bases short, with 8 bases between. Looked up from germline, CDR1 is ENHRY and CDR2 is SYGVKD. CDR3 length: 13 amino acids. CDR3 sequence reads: CAISESSGDGYTF. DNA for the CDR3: TGTGCCATCAGTGAGTCCTCCGGGGATGGCTACACCTTC.

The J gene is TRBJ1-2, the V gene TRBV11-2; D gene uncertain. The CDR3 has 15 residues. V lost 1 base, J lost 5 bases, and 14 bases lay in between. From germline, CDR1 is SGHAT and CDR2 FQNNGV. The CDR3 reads CASSLVGYPFYGYTF. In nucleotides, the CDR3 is TGTGCCAGCAGCTTAGTAGGCTACCCCTTTTATGGCTACACCTTC. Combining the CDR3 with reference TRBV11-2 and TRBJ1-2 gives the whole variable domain EAGVAQSPRYKIIEKRQSVAFWCNPISGHATLYWYQQILGQGPKLLIQFQNNGVVDDSQLPKDRFSAERLKGVDSTLKIQPAKLEDSAVYLCASSLVGYPFYGYTFGSGTRLTVV.

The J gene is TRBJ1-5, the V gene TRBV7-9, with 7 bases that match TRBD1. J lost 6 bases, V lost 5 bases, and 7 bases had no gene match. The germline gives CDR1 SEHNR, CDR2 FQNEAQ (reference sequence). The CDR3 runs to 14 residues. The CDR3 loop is CASSPTGKSQPQHF. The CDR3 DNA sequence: TGTGCCAGCAGCCCGACAGGGAAGTCTCAGCCCCAGCATTTT.

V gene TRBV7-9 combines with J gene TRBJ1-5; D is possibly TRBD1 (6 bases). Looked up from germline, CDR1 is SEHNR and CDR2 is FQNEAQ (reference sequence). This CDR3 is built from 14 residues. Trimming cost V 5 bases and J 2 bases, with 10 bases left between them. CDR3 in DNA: TGTGCCAGCAGCCAAGGGGGGGGCAATCAGCCCCAGCATTTT. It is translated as CASSQGGGNQPQHF.

CDR3 sequence: CASTDRWAGGYTF. In nucleotides, the CDR3 is TGTGCCAGCACCGACCGGTGGGCTGGCGGCTACACCTTC. This chain joins TRBV6-5 and TRBJ1-2; D unresolved. The CDR3 consists of 13 residues. Trimming cost V 7 bases and J 8 bases, with 17 bases left between them. The germline CDR1 and CDR2 sequences are MNHEY and SVGAGI.

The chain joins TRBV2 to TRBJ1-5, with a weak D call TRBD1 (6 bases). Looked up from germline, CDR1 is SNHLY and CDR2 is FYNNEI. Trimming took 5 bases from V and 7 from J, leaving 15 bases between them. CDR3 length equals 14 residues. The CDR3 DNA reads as TGTGCCAGCAGTTACAGGGAAGAGAGGCAGCCCCAGCATTTT. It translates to CASSYREERQPQHF.

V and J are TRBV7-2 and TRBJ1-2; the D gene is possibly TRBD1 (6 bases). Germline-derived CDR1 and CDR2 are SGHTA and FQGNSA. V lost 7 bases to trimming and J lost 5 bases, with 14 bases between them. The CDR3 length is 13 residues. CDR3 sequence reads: CASTIDRRYGYTF. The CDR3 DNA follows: TGTGCCAGCACCATCGACAGGCGGTATGGCTACACCTTC.

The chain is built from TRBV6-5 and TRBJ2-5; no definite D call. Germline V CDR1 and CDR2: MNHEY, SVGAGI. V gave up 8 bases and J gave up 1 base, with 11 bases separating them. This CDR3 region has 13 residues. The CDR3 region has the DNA TGTGCCAGCGGGCGTCAGATCCAAGAGACCCAGTACTTC. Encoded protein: CASGRQIQETQYF.

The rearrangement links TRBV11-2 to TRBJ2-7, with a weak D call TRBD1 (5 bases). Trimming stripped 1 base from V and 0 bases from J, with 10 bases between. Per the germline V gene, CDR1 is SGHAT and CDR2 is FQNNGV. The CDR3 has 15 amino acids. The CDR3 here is CASSLGQRSSYEQYF. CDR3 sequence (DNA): TGTGCCAGCAGCTTAGGACAGCGAAGCTCCTACGAGCAGTACTTC.

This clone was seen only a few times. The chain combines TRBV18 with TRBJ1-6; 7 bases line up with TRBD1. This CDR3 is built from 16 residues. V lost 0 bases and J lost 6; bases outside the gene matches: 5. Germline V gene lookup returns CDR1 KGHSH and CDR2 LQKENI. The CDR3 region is CASSPPGTALNSPLHF. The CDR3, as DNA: TGTGCCAGCTCACCACCTGGGACAGCCCTTAATTCACCCCTCCACTTT.

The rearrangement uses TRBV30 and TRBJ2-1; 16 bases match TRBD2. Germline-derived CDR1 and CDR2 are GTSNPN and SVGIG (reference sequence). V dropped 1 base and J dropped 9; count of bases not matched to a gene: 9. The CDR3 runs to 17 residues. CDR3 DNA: TGTGCCTGGAGTGATGCCGGGACTAGCGGGGGGGCGGGTGAGCAGTTCTTC. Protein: CAWSDAGTSGGAGEQFF. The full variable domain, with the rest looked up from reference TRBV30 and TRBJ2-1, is SQTIHQWPATLVQPVGSPLSLECTVEGTSNPNLYWYRQAAGRGLQLLFYSVGIGQISSEVPQNLSASRPQDRQFILSSKKLLLSDSGFYLCAWSDAGTSGGAGEQFFGPGTRLTVL.

The CDR3 protein is CASSPPGARNYGYTF. The CDR3 DNA follows: TGTGCCAGCAGCCCCCCAGGGGCCCGAAACTATGGCTACACCTTC. The chain links TRBV11-2 to TRBJ1-2; a weak D match, TRBD1 (6 bases). Per germline, CDR1 SGHAT and CDR2 FQNNGV. This CDR3 is 15 amino acids long. V lost 5 bases, J lost 2 bases, and 15 bases lay in between.

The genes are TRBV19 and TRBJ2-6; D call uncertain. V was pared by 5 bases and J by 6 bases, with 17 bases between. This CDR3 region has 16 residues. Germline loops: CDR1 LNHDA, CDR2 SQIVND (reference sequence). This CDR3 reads CASSLDGYSTANVLTF. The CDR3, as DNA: TGTGCCAGTAGTCTCGACGGATACTCAACGGCCAACGTCCTGACTTTC. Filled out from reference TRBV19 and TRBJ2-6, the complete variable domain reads DGGITQSPKYLFRKEGQNVTLSCEQNLNHDAMYWYRQDPGQGLRLIYYSQIVNDFQKGDIAEGYSVSREKKESFPLTVTSAQKNPTAFYLCASSLDGYSTANVLTFGAGSRLTVL.

The CDR3 bases are TGTGCCAGCAGCGTAGGGGGTGGGGCTAGCGGATACACCGGGGAGCTGTTTTTT. This translates into CASSVGGGASGYTGELFF. The chain recombines TRBV9 with TRBJ2-2, with TRBD2 identical over 7 bases. Per germline, CDR1 SGDLS and CDR2 YYNGEE. The V gene end was trimmed by 0 bases and the J gene end by 3 bases; junction bases not matched to a gene: 11. The CDR3 totals 18 residues.

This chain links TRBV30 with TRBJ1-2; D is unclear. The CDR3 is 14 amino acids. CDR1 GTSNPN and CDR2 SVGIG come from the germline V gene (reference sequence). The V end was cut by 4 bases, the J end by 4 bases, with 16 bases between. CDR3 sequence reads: CAWTSGSRTYGYTF. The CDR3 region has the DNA TGTGCCTGGACATCCGGCAGCAGGACCTATGGCTACACCTTC.

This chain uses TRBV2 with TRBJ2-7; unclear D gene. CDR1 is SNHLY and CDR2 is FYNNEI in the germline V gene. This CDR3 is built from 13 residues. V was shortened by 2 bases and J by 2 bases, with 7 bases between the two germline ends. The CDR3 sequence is CASSESAPYEQYF. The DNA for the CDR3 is TGTGCCAGCAGTGAATCTGCCCCCTACGAGCAGTACTTC.

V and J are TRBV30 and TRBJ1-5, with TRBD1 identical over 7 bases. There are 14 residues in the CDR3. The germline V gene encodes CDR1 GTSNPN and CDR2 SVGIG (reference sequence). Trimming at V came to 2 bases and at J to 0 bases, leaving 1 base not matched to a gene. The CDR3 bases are TGTGCCTGGAGTAGGGGGCTTAGCAATCAGCCCCAGCATTTT. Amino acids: CAWSRGLSNQPQHF.

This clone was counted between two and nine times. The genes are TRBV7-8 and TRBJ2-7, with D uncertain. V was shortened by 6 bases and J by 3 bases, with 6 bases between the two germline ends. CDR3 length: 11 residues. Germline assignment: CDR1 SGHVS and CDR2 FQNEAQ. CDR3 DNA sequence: TGTGCCAGCAGGTCTGACTACGAGCAGTACTTC. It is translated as CASRSDYEQYF.

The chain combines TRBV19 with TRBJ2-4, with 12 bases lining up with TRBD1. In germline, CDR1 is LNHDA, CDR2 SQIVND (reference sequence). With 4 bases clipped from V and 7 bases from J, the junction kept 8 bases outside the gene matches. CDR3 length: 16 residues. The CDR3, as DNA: TGTGCCAGTAGTAGGGGGGACAGGGGGCTAGGGAACATTCAGTACTTC. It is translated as CASSRGDRGLGNIQYF.

The DNA of the CDR3 is TGCGCCAGCAGCGGCCCGACAGGGGAGGTCACTGAAGCTTTCTTT. It codes for CASSGPTGEVTEAFF. This chain connects TRBV5-1 to TRBJ1-1; 8 bases map to TRBD1. The germline gives CDR1 SGHRS, CDR2 YFSETQ. V was pared by 4 bases and J by 4 bases, with 9 bases of the junction left unmatched. The CDR3 has 15 amino acids.

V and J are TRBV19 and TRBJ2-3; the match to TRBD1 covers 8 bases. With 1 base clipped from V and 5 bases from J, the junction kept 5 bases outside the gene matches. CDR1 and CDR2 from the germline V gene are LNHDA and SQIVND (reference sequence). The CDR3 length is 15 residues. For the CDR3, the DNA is TGTGCCAGTAGTATAGCCTTGGGACAGGTAGATACGCAGTATTTT. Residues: CASSIALGQVDTQYF.

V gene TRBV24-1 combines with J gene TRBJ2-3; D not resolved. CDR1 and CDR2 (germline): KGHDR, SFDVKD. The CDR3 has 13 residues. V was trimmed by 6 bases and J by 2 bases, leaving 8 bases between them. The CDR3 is CATSYGPTDTQYF. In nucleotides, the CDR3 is TGTGCCACCAGTTACGGGCCCACAGATACGCAGTATTTT.